The T cell receptor (beta chain) described here comes from a study of identical twins. Whole-study results and caveats: Out-of-frame TCR alpha sharing in monozygotic twins exceeded recombination model predictions.

A few counts support this clonotype. Its antigen is undetermined. The CDR3 consists of 16 residues. The V gene lost 0 bases and the J gene lost 0 bases, with 11 bases spanning the gap. Germline CDR1 and CDR2: SGHRS and YFSETQ. Using its own MiXCR run on the 5' RACE reads, TCRdb lists one record per CDR3 protein. The sample has hundreds of thousands of distinct CDR3 sequences, 8.5% to 9.5% seen once. These same records also appear under a second study, on yellow fever vaccine responses in identical twins. That paper states: Reportedly, the T cell response mounted by twins to vaccine seemed partly convergent, partly personalized.

The chain carries TRBV5-1 and TRBJ2-3; D is unclear. The sample comprised PBMCs. This TCR came from a woman between 18 and 29 years old in good health. CDR3 region: CASSLAGHTSTDTQYF. The DNA of the CDR3 is TGCGCCAGCAGCTTGGCGGGCCACACTAGCACAGATACGCAGTATTTT. Filled out from reference TRBV5-1 and TRBJ2-3, the complete variable domain reads KAGVTQTPRYLIKTRGQQVTLSCSPISGHRSVSWYQQTPGQGLQFLFEYFSETQRNKGNFPGRFSGRQFSNSRSEMNVSTLELGDSALYLCASSLAGHTSTDTQYFGPGTRLTVL.